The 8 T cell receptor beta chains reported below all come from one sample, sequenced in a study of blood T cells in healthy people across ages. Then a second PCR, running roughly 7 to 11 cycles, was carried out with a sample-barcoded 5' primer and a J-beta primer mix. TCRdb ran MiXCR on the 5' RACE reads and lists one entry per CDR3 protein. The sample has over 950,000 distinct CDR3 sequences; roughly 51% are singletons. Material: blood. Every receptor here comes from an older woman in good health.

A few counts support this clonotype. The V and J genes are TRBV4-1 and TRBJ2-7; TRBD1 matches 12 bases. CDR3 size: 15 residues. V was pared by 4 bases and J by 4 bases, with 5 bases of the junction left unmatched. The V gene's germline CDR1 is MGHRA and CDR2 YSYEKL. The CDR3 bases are TGCGCCAGCAGCCCCCAGGGACAGGGGGCTTACGAGCAGTACTTC. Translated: CASSPQGQGAYEQYF.

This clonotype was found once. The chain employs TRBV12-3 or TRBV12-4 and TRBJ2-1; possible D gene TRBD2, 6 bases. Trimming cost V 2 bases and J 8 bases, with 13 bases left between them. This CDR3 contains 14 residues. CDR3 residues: CASSLTGVLDEQFF. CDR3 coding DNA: TGTGCCAGCAGTTTAACGGGAGTTCTAGATGAGCAGTTCTTC.

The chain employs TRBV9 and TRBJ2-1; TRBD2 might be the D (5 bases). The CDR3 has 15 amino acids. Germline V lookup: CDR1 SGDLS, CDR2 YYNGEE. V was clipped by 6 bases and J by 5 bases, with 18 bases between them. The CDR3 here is CASTQRLRTHNEQFF. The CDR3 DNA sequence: TGTGCCAGCACCCAGCGGCTTCGGACCCACAATGAGCAGTTCTTC. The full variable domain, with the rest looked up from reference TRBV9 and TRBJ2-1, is DSGVTQTPKHLITATGQRVTLRCSPRSGDLSVYWYQQSLDQGLQFLIQYYNGEERAKGNILERFSAQQFPDLHSELNLSSLELGDSALYFCASTQRLRTHNEQFFGPGTRLTVL.

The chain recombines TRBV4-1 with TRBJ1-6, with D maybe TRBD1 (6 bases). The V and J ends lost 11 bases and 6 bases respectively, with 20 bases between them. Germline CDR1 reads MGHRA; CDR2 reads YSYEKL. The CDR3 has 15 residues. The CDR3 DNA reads TGCGCCTCAACTTTGGGGACACCAGCTAATTCACCCCTCCACTTT. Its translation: CASTLGTPANSPLHF.

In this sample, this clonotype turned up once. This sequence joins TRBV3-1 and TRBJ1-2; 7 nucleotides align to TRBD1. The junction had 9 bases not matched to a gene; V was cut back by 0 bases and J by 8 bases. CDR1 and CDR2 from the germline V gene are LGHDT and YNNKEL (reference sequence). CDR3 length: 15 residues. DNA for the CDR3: TGTGCCAGCAGCCAAGATCTTAGACAGGGCGTGGGCTACACCTTC. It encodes CASSQDLRQGVGYTF.

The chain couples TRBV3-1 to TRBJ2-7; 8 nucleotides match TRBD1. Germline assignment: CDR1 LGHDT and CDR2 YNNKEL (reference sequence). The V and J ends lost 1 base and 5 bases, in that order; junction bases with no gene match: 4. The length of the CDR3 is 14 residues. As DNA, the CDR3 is TGTGCCAGCAGCCAAGGACAGGGGAAAAACGAGCAGTACTTC. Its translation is CASSQGQGKNEQYF.

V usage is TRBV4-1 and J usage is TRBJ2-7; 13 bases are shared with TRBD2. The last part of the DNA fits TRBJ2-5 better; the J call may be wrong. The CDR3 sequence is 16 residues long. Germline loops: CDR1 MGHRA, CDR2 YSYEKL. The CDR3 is CASSQGTSGSRETQYF. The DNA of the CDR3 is TGCGCCAGCAGCCAAGGGACTAGCGGGAGCAGGGAGACCCAGTACTTC.

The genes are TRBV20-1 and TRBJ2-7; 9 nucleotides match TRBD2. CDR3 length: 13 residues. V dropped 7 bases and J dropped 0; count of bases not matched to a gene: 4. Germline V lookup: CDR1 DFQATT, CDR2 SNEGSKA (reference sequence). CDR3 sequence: CSVTSGASYEQYF. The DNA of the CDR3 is TGCAGTGTGACTAGCGGAGCCTCCTACGAGCAGTACTTC.